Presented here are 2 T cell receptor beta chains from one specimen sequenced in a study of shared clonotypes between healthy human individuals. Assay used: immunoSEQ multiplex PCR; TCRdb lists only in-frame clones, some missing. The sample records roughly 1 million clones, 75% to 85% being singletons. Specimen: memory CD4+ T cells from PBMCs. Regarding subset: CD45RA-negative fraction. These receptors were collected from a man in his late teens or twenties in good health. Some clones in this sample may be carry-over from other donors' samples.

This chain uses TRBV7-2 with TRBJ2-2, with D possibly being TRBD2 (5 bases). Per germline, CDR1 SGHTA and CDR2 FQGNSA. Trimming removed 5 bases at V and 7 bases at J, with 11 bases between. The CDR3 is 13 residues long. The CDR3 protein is CASSNYRGGELFF. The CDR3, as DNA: TGTGCCAGCAGCAACTACCGGGGCGGGGAGCTGTTTTTT.

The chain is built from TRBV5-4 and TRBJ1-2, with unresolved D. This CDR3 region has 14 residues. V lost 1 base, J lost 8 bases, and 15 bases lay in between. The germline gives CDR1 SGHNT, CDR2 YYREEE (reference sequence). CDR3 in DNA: TGTGCCAGCAGCTTGAGGACTTCTCTGTGGGGCTACACCTTC. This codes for CASSLRTSLWGYTF.